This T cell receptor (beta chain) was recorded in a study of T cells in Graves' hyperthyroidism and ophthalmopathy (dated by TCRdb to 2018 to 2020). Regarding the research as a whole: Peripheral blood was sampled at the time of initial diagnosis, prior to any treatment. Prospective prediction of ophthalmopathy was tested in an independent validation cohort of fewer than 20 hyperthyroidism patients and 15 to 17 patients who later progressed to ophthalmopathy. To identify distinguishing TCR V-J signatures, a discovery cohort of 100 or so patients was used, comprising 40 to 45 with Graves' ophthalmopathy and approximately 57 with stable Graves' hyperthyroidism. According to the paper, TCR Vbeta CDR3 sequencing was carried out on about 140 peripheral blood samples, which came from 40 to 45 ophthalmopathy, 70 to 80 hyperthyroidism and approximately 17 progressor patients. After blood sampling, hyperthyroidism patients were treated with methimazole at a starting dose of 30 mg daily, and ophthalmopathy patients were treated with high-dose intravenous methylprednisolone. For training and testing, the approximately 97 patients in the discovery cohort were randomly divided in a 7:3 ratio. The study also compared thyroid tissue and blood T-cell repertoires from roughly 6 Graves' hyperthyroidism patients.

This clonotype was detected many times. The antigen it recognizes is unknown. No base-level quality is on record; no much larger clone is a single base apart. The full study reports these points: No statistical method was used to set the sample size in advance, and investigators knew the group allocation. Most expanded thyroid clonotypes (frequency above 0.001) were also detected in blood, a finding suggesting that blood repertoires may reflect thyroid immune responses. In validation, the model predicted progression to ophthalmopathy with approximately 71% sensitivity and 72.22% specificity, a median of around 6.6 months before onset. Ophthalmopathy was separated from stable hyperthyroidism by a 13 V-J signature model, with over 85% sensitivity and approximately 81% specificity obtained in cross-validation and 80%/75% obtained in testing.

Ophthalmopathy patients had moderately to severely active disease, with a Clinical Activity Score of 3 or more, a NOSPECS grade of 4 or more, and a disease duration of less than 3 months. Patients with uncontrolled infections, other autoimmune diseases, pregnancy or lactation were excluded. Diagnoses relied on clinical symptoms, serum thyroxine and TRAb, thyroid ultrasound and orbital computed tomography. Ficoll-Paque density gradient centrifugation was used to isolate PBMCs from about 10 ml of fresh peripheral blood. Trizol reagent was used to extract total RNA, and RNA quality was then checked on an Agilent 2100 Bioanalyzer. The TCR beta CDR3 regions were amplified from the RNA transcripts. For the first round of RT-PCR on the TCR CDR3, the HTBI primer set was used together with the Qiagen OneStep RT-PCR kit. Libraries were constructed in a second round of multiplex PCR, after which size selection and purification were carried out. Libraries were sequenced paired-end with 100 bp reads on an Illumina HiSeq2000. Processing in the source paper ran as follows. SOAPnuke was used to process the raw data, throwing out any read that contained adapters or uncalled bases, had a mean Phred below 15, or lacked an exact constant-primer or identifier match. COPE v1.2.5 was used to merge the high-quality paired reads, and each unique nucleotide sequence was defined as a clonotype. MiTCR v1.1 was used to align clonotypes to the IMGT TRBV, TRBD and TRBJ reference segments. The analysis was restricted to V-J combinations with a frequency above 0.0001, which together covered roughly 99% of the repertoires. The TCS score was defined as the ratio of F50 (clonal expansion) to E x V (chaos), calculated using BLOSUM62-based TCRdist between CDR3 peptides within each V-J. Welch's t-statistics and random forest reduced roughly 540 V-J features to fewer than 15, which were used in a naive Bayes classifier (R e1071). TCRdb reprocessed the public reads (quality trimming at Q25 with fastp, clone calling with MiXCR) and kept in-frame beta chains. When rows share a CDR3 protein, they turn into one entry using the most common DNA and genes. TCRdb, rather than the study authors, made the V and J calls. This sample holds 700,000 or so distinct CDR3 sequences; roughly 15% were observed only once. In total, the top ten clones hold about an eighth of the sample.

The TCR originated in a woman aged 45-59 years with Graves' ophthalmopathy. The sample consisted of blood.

The DNA reads as follows: TGTGCCAGCAGCCAAACGGTGACTAGTGTTTCCACCGGGGAGCTGTTTTTT. It encodes CASSQTVTSVSTGELFF. The chain is made from TRBV7-2 and TRBJ2-2; a tentative D match to TRBD2 spans 6 bases. Trimming at the junction amounts to 5 bases on V and 4 bases on J, and the germline ends lie 20 bases apart. From its cysteine to its phenylalanine, the CDR3 spans 17 amino acids. Solely the CDR3 DNA is kept, with 51 bases framed from the first base. Taken from the germline V gene, the CDR1 and CDR2 loops are SGHTA and FQGNSA. The full variable domain, with segments outside the CDR3 supplied by the reference TRBV7-2 and TRBJ2-2 proteins, appears as GAGVSQSPSNKVTEKGKDVELRCDPISGHTALYWYRQSLGQGLEFLIYFQGNSAPDKSGLPSDRFSAERTGGSVSTLTIQRTQQEDSAVYLCASSQTVTSVSTGELFFGEGSRLTVL.